The clone carrying this TCR beta chain has only one observation. The data were produced by immunoSEQ multiplex PCR, yet TCRdb's version contains in-frame clones alone and is incomplete. The table has a few million clones, approximately 93% seen once. The data are from a study of shared clonotypes between healthy human individuals. The CDR3 consists of 12 residues. Unmatched junction bases numbered 3, after V lost 6 bases and J lost 6 bases. The germline gives CDR1 SNHLY, CDR2 FYNNEI. The rearrangement uses TRBV2 and TRBJ2-7; 9 bases map to TRBD2. Sequenced: naive CD4+ T cells from PBMCs. Subset noted: CD45RA+ positively selected. This receptor was taken from a man between 18 and 29 years old in good health. Some clones in this sample may be carry-over from other donors' samples. Written as DNA, the CDR3 is TGTGCCAGCAGGAGCGGGAGGCCCGAGCAGTACTTC. Its translation is CASRSGRPEQYF.